The rows below give T cell receptor beta chains drawn from one sample of a study of blood T cells in healthy people across ages. MiXCR, run by TCRdb on the 5' RACE reads, gives a single entry per CDR3 protein. The sample records 850,000 to 1,000,000 distinct CDR3 sequences, just over 50% being singletons. Sequenced material: blood. All receptors derive from a woman between 55 and 75 years old in good health. The CDR3 runs from the conserved cysteine through the conserved F or W. D genes are given only for firm matches. Some rows have no size entry. The others give once, few or many, or a class for an expanded clone.

- | TRBD1 | TRBJ2-7 | TRBV15 | CATSRTAGTGTYEQYF | TGTGCCACCAGCAGAACCGCTGGGACAGGGACCTACGAGCAGTACTTC
- | - | TRBJ2-3 | TRBV5-1 | CASSLSPTTSTDTQYF | TGCGCCAGCAGCTTGTCCCCCACAACTAGCACAGATACGCAGTATTTT
few | - | TRBJ2-7 | TRBV20-1 | CSARGASYEQYF | TGCAGTGCGAGGGGGGCCTCCTACGAGCAGTACTTC
- | TRBD2 | TRBJ2-3 | TRBV7-9 | CASSLTSGSVDTQYF | TGTGCCAGCAGCTTAACTAGCGGGAGTGTTGATACGCAGTATTTT
few | TRBD2 | TRBJ2-1 | TRBV6-2/TRBV6-3 | CASSRTSNSVEQFF | TGTGCCAGCAGTCGGACTAGCAATTCCGTGGAGCAGTTCTTC
once | TRBD2 | TRBJ2-3 | TRBV28 | CASIKWAGGPEDMQYF | TGTGCCAGCATTAAATGGGCGGGAGGGCCCGAAGATATGCAGTATTTT
- | TRBD1 | TRBJ2-3 | TRBV12-3/TRBV12-4 | CASSFTGQGTDTQYF | TGTGCCAGCAGTTTCACCGGACAGGGCACAGATACGCAGTATTTT
- | - | TRBJ2-3 | TRBV2 | CASQLTADTQYF | TGTGCCAGCCAACTAACGGCAGATACGCAGTATTTT
- | - | TRBJ2-3 | TRBV20-1 | CSAESGLGDTQYF | TGCAGTGCCGAGAGCGGGTTAGGGGATACGCAGTATTTT
- | - | TRBJ1-2 | TRBV20-1 | CSASPPRYGYTF | TGCAGTGCTAGCCCCCCCCGCTATGGCTACACCTTC
few | - | TRBJ2-7 | TRBV6-2/TRBV6-3 | CASSYEYYEQYF | TGTGCCAGCAGTTACGAGTACTACGAGCAGTACTTC
- | - | TRBJ2-1 | TRBV7-9 | CASSITTIRDNSYNEQFF | TGTGCCAGCAGCATAACAACAATCCGGGACAACTCCTACAATGAGCAGTTCTTC
- | - | TRBJ2-3 | TRBV2 | CASNLSTDTQYF | TGTGCCAGCAATCTCAGCACAGATACGCAGTATTTT
- | TRBD2 | TRBJ2-2 | TRBV4-2 | CASSRGLAGATNTGELFF | TGTGCCAGCAGCCGGGGACTAGCGGGAGCCACGAACACCGGGGAGCTGTTTTTT
once | - | TRBJ2-5 | TRBV24-1 | CATATGSVQETQYF | TGTGCCACCGCTACGGGGTCTGTGCAAGAGACCCAGTACTTC
few | - | TRBJ1-6 | TRBV7-2 | CASSSTDGYNSPLHF | TGTGCCAGCAGCTCCACAGACGGGTATAATTCACCCCTCCACTTT
- | - | TRBJ2-5 | TRBV7-9 | CASTPQSYQETQYF | TGTGCCAGCACCCCTCAGTCGTACCAAGAGACCCAGTACTTC
few | - | TRBJ2-7 | TRBV10-2 | CASGRGDLFEQYF | TGCGCCAGCGGGCGTGGGGATTTGTTCGAGCAGTACTTC
- | - | TRBJ2-7 | TRBV4-2 | CASSQDLGVSYEQYF | TGTGCCAGCAGCCAAGACCTGGGGGTGTCCTACGAGCAGTACTTC
few | - | TRBJ2-2 | TRBV27 | CASSFLGGSGTGELFF | TGTGCCAGCAGTTTCCTAGGGGGGTCGGGCACCGGGGAGCTGTTTTTT
- | - | TRBJ2-1 | TRBV6-6 | CASSYTGRSTNEQFF | TGTGCCAGCAGTTATACGGGACGATCTACCAATGAGCAGTTCTTC
few | TRBD1 | TRBJ1-4 | TRBV20-1 | CSAREAGGGEKGKLFF | TGCAGTGCTAGAGAGGCAGGGGGCGGCGAAAAAGGAAAACTGTTTTTT
- | - | TRBJ1-5 | TRBV15 | CATSRDWESNQPQHF | TGTGCCACCAGCAGAGATTGGGAAAGCAATCAGCCCCAGCATTTT
many | TRBD1 | TRBJ2-5 | TRBV12-3/TRBV12-4 | CASSQPGGAETQYF | TGTGCCAGCAGTCAACCAGGGGGAGCAGAGACCCAGTACTTC
- | - | TRBJ2-3 | TRBV7-8 | CASSLDTRARDTQYF | TGTGCCAGCAGCTTGGACACCAGGGCTAGAGATACGCAGTATTTT
- | - | TRBJ2-5 | TRBV7-9 | CASTGTGETQYF | TGTGCCAGCACGGGGACCGGAGAGACCCAGTACTTC
- | - | TRBJ2-5 | TRBV18 | CASSPFGQMVETQYF | TGTGCCAGCTCACCATTTGGGCAAATGGTGGAGACCCAGTACTTC
- | - | TRBJ1-2 | TRBV13 | CASSLDFQSGAYTF | TGTGCCAGCAGCTTAGACTTCCAATCCGGTGCTTACACCTTC
few | - | TRBJ1-5 | TRBV20-1 | CSAALGTGQPQHF | TGCAGTGCAGCTTTAGGAACAGGGCAGCCCCAGCATTTT
- | TRBD1 | TRBJ1-2 | TRBV7-9 | CASSLGQGARSGYTF | TGTGCCAGCAGCTTAGGACAGGGGGCGCGTAGTGGCTACACCTTC
few | - | TRBJ1-2 | TRBV4-1 | CASSQGPGERFGYTF | TGCGCCAGCAGCCAGGGGCCAGGGGAACGCTTTGGCTACACCTTC
few | - | TRBJ1-1 | TRBV29-1 | CSVGQTYTEAFF | TGCAGCGTTGGACAGACTTACACTGAAGCTTTCTTT
- | - | TRBJ2-4 | TRBV4-2 | CASSQDSSIAKNIQYF | TGTGCCAGCAGCCAAGATTCAAGCATAGCCAAAAACATTCAGTACTTC
few | - | TRBJ2-3 | TRBV4-3 | CASSQESAGTDTQYF | TGCGCCAGCAGCCAAGAAAGCGCTGGGACAGATACGCAGTATTTT
- | TRBD2 | TRBJ2-4 | TRBV12-3/TRBV12-4 | CAGTVAGERGNIQYF | TGTGCCGGCACCGTAGCGGGAGAGCGGGGAAACATTCAGTACTTC
few | TRBD1 | TRBJ1-6 | TRBV6-5 | CASRSPGTGGYNSPLHF | TGTGCCAGCAGGTCCCCCGGGACAGGGGGCTATAATTCACCCCTCCACTTT
- | - | TRBJ2-3 | TRBV5-1 | CASSLPQSTDTQYF | TGCGCCAGCAGCTTGCCGCAGTCCACAGATACGCAGTATTTT
- | TRBD2 | TRBJ2-5 | TRBV19 | CASSIKGLAGSQETQYF | TGTGCCAGTAGTATCAAGGGACTAGCGGGAAGCCAAGAGACCCAGTACTTC
- | - | TRBJ2-1 | TRBV19 | CASSMAGSSYNEQFF | TGTGCCAGTAGTATGGCCGGGAGCTCCTACAATGAGCAGTTCTTC
once | TRBD1 | TRBJ2-5 | TRBV18 | CASSRLIQGKETQYF | TGTGCCAGCTCACGACTGATACAGGGGAAAGAGACCCAGTACTTC
- | TRBD1 | TRBJ2-5 | TRBV6-1 | CASATTGMGQYF | TGTGCCAGCGCGACGACAGGGATGGGGCAGTACTTC
few | - | TRBJ2-7 | TRBV20-1 | CSATNRVTYEQYF | TGCAGTGCGACCAACAGGGTGACCTACGAGCAGTACTTC
- | TRBD1 | TRBJ2-7 | TRBV6-2/TRBV6-3 | CASSPQGGASYEQYF | TGTGCCAGCAGTCCACAGGGGGGCGCCTCCTACGAGCAGTACTTC
few | - | TRBJ1-5 | TRBV29-1 | CSVGTDSNQPQHF | TGCAGCGTTGGGACAGATAGCAATCAGCCCCAGCATTTT
few | - | TRBJ2-5 | TRBV4-1 | CASSQDVTVQETQYF | TGCGCCAGCAGCCAAGATGTAACAGTTCAAGAGACCCAGTACTTC
few | - | TRBJ2-7 | TRBV12-3/TRBV12-4 | CASSLYQDSYEQYF | TGTGCCAGCAGTTTATACCAGGACTCCTACGAGCAGTACTTC
few | - | TRBJ2-7 | TRBV12-3/TRBV12-4 | CASSLEGDLAGHIYEQYF | TGTGCCAGCAGTTTAGAAGGGGATTTGGCGGGACATATTTACGAGCAGTACTTC
- | TRBD2 | TRBJ2-3 | TRBV20-1 | CSASPPTSGRAAITDTQYF | TGCAGTGCTAGTCCCCCGACTAGCGGGAGGGCCGCGATCACAGATACGCAGTATTTT
- | TRBD1 | TRBJ1-2 | TRBV20-1 | CSAPQGGSYGYTF | TGCAGTGCCCCACAGGGGGGGAGCTATGGCTACACCTTC
- | TRBD1 | TRBJ2-7 | TRBV12-3/TRBV12-4 | CASSLLYGTGGYEQYF | TGTGCCAGCAGTTTGCTCTATGGGACAGGTGGCTACGAGCAGTACTTC
- | - | TRBJ1-3 | TRBV28 | CASSLSGGDGNTIYF | TGTGCCAGCAGTTTAAGCGGGGGGGACGGAAACACCATATATTTT